This T cell receptor (beta chain) comes out of a study of T cell responses to AZD1222 COVID-19 vaccine. The CDR3 has 14 amino acids. CDR1 is SGDLS and CDR2 is YYNGEE in the germline V gene. The V and J ends lost 3 bases and 1 base respectively, with 8 bases between them. Produced via immunoSEQ multiplex PCR; TCRdb's table is partial and in-frame only. The sample lists 180,000 or so clones, 92% seen once, with 1% to 1.5% in the top ten. This specimen consisted of peripheral blood, obtained 28 days after the second AZD1222 dose. The chain carries TRBV9 and TRBJ1-3; tentative D call: TRBD1 (6 bases). The receptor was derived from an adult who received the AZD1222 COVID-19 vaccine. The CDR3 nucleotides read TGTGCCAGCAGCGACCAGGGGTCTGGAAACACCATATATTTT. This sequence encodes CASSDQGSGNTIYF.